Sequencing of this T cell receptor beta chain was carried out in a study of blood T cell repertoires in COVID-19. TCRdb's copy holds only in-frame clones and misses some; the assay was immunoSEQ multiplex PCR. This sample has about 86,000 clones, with more than 75% found just once. This CDR3 is 15 amino acids long. Trimming cost V 3 bases and J 8 bases; bases outside gene matches: 5. The germline CDR1 and CDR2 sequences are KGHSH and LQKENI. The chain joins TRBV18 to TRBJ1-6; 9 positions agree with TRBD1. The sample taken for sequencing was peripheral blood. This receptor was taken from a human donor in a cohort sampled during active COVID-19. The CDR3 sequence: CASSPGTGIDSPLHF. The CDR3 DNA follows: TGTGCCAGCTCACCCGGGACAGGGATAGATTCACCCCTCCACTTT.